Sequencing of this T cell receptor (beta chain) was carried out in a study of cytomegalovirus exposure and HLA in healthy donors. Overall study results and limits: Testing in vitro showed a few CMV-associated chains specific for CMV antigens. Cytomegalovirus association was assigned to approximately 160 TCR beta chains.

Separation from the roughly 700-subject first cohort characterized the roughly 130-subject validation cohort, to which the donors belonged. Trimming removed 4 bases from V and 6 bases from J, with 19 bases in between. CDR3 length: 16 residues. Per germline, CDR1 SGHRS and CDR2 YFSETQ. This clone was picked up one time. Antigen specificity is unknown. TCRdb keeps only in-frame clones here, not all; method: immunoSEQ multiplex PCR. The sample lists 200,000 to 250,000 clones; roughly 80% were seen once. This sequence joins TRBV5-1 and TRBJ2-2; possible D gene TRBD2, 6 bases. The sequenced sample was PBMCs. The sequence was obtained from a woman aged 18-35 years in good health and CMV-seronegative. The CDR3 sequence is CASSPPLGTLSGELFF. Written as DNA, the CDR3 is TGCGCCAGCAGCCCTCCACTCGGGACTTTGTCCGGGGAGCTGTTTTTT.